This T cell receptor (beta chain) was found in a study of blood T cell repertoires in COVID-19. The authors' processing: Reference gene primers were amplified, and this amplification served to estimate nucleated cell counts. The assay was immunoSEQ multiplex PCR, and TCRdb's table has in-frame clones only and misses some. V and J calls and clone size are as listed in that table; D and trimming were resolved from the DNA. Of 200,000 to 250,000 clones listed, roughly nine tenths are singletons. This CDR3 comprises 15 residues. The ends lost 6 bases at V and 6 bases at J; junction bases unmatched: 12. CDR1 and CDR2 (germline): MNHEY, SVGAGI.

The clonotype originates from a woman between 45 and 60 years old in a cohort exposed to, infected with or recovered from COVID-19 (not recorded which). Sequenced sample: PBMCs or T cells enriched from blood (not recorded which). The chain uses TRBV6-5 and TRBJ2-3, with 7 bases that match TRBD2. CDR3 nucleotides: TGTGCCAGCAGCCAAAGACCCTATAGCGGGGATACGCAGTATTTT. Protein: CASSQRPYSGDTQYF.